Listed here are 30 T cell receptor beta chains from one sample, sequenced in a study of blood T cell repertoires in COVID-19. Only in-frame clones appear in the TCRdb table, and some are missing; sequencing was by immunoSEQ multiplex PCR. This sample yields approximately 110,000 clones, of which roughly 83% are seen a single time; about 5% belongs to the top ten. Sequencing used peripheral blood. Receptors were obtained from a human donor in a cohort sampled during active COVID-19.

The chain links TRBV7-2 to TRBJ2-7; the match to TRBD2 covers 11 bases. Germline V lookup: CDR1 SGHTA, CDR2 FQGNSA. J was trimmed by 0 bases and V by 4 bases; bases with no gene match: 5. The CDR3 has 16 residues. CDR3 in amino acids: CASSSAGTSGSYEQYF. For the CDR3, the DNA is TGTGCCAGCAGCTCCGCCGGGACTAGCGGCTCCTACGAGCAGTACTTC.

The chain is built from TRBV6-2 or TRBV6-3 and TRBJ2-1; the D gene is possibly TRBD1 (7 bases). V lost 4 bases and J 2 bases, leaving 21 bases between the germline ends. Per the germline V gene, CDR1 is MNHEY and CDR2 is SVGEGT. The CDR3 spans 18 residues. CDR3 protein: CASSSPPGWRGPYNEQFF. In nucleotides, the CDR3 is TGTGCCAGCAGTTCCCCCCCGGGGTGGAGGGGGCCCTACAATGAGCAGTTCTTC.

The CDR3, as DNA: TGTGCCAGCTCCGGGACTAGGGGCAACAATGAGCAGTTCTTC. It is translated as CASSGTRGNNEQFF. The chain has TRBV27 and TRBJ2-1, with 8 nucleotides matching TRBD2. Losses at the gene ends were 8 bases for V and 5 bases for J; bases not matched to a gene: 8. This CDR3 is built from 14 residues. The germline V gene has CDR1 MNHEY and CDR2 SMNVEV (reference sequence).

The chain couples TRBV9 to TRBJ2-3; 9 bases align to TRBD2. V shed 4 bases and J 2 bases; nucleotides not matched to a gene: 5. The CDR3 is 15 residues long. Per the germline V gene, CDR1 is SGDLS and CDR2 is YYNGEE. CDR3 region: CASSPRLAATDTQYF. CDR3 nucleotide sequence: TGTGCCAGCAGCCCTCGACTAGCGGCCACAGATACGCAGTATTTT.

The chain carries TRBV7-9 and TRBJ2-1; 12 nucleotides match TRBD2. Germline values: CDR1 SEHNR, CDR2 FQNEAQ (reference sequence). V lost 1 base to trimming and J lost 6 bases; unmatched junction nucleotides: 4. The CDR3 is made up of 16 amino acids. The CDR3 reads CASSLVLAGGSNEQFF. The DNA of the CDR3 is TGTGCCAGCAGCTTAGTCCTAGCGGGAGGGTCCAATGAGCAGTTCTTC.

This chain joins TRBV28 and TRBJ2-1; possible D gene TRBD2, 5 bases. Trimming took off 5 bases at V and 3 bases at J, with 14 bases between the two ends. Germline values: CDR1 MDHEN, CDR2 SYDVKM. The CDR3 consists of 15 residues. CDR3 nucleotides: TGTGCCAGCAGTGGACTGCCACTACACTACAATGAGCAGTTCTTC. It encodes CASSGLPLHYNEQFF.

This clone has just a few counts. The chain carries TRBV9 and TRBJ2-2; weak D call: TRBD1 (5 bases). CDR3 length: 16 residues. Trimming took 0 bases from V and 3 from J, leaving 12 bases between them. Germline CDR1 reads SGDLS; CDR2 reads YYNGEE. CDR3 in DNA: TGTGCCAGCAGCGTAGAGGCAGGGTTGTACACCGGGGAGCTGTTTTTT. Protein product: CASSVEAGLYTGELFF.

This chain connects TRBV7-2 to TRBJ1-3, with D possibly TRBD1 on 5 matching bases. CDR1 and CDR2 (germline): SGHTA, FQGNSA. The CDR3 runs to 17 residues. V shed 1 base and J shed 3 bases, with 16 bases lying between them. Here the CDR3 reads CASSLVELRGFGNTIYF. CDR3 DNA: TGTGCCAGCAGCTTAGTAGAACTGCGGGGCTTTGGAAACACCATATATTTT.

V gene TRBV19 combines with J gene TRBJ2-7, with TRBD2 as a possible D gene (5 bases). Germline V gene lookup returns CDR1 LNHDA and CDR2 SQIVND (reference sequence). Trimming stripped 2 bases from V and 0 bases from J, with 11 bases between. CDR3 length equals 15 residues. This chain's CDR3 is CASSISGINSYEQYF. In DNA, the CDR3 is TGTGCCAGTAGTATATCCGGGATTAACTCCTACGAGCAGTACTTC.

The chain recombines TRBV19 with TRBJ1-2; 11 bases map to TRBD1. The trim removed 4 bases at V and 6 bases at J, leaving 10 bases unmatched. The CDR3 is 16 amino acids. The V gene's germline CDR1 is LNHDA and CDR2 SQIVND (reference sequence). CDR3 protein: CASSTFLGQGADGYTF. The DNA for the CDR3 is TGTGCCAGTAGTACATTCCTCGGACAGGGGGCAGATGGCTACACCTTC.

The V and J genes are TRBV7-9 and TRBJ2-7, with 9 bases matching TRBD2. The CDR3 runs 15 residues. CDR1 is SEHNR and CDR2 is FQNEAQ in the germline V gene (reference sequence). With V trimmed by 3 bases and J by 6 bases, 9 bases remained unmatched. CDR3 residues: CASSLPGTSLREQYF. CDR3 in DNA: TGTGCCAGCAGCTTGCCCGGGACTAGCCTTCGCGAGCAGTACTTC.

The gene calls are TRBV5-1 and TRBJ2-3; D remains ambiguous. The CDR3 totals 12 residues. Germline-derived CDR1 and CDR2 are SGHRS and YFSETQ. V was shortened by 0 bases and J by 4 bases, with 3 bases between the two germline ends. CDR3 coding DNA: TGCGCCAGCAGCTTGGGCGCAGATACGCAGTATTTT. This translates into CASSLGADTQYF.

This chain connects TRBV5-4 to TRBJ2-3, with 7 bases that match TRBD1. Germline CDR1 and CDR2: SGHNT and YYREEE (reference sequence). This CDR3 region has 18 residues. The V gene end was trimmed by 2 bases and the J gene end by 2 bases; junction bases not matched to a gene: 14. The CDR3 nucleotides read TGTGCCAGCAGCTTTCTCCCGAGACAGGGCCCCTCCACAGATACGCAGTATTTT. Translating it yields CASSFLPRQGPSTDTQYF.

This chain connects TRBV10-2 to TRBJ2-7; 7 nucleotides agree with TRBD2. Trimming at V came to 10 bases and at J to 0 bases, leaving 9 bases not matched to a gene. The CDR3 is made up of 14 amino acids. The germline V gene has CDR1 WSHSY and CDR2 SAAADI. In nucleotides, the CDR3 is TGCGCCACCCAGTTAGCGGGCCTCTCCTACGAGCAGTACTTC. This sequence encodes CATQLAGLSYEQYF.

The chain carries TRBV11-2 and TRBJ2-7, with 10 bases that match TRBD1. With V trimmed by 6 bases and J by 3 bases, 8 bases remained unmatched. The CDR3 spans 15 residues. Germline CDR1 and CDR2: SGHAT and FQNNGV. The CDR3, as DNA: TGTGCCAGCAGTTATACCGGGACAGGGGACTACGAGCAGTACTTC. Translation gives CASSYTGTGDYEQYF.

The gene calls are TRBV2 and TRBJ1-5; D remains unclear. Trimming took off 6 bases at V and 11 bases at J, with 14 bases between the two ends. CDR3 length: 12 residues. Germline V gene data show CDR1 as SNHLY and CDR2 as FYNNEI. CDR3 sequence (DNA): TGTGCCAGCAGCGACGGAGTATCAGCCCAGCATTTT. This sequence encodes CASSDGVSAQHF.

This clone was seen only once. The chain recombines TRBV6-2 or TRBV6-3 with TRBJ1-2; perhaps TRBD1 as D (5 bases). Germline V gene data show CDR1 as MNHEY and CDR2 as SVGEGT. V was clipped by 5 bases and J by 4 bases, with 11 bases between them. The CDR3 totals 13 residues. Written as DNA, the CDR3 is TGTGCCAGCAGTCAACAGGAACTCTATGGCTACACCTTC. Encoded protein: CASSQQELYGYTF.

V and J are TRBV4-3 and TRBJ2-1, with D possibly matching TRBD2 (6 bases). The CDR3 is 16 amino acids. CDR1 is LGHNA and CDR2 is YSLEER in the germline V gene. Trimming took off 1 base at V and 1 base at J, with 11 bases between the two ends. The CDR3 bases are TGCGCCAGCAGCCAAGTGTGGAGCGGGTCCTACAATGAGCAGTTCTTC. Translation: CASSQVWSGSYNEQFF.

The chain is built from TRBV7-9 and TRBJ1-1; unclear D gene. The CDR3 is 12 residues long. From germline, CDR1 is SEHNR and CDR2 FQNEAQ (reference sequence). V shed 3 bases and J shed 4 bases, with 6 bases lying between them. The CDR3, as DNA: TGTGCCAGCAGCTTCGAGGGCACTGAAGCTTTCTTT. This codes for CASSFEGTEAFF.

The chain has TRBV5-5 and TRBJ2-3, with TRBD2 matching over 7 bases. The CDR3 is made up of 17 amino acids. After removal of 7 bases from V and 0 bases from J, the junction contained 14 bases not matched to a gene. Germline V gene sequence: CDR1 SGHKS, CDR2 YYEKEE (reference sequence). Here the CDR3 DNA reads TGTGCCAGCGGATTCCTAAAAAGCGGGACCAGCACAGATACGCAGTATTTT. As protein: CASGFLKSGTSTDTQYF.

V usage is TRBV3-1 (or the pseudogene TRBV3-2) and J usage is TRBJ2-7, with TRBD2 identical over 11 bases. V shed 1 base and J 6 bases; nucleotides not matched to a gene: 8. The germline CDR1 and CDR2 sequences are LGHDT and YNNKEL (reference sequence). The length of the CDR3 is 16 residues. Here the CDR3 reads CASSQARLAGGSEQYF. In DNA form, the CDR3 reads TGTGCCAGCAGCCAAGCGCGATTAGCGGGAGGGAGCGAGCAGTACTTC.

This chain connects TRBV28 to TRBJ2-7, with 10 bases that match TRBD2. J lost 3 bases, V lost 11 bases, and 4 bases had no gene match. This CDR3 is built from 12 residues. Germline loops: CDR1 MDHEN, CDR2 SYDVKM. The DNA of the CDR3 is TGTGCCGCCGGGACTAGCGACTACGAGCAGTACTTC. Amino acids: CAAGTSDYEQYF.

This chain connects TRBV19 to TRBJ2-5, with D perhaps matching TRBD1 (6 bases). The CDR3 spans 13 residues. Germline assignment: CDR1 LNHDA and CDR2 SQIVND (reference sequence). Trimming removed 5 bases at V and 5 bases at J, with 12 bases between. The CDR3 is CASSAQGTETQYF. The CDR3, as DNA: TGTGCCAGTAGTGCACAGGGAACGGAGACCCAGTACTTC.

This chain's CDR3 is CASSRRGYQETQYF. DNA for the CDR3: TGTGCCAGCAGCCGCCGGGGTTACCAAGAGACCCAGTACTTC. The rearrangement links TRBV3-1 (or the pseudogene TRBV3-2) to TRBJ2-5; D perhaps matches TRBD2 (5 bases). The V end was cut by 4 bases, the J end by 0 bases, with 9 bases between. This CDR3 has 14 residues. Germline-derived CDR1 and CDR2 are LGHDT and YNNKEL (reference sequence).

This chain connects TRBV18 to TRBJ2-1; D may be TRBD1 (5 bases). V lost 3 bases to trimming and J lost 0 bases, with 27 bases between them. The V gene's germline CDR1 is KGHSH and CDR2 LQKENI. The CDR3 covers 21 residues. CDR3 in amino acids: CASSPPSSLDRSHSSYNEQFF. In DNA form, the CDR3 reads TGTGCCAGCTCACCCCCTTCATCCCTAGACAGATCCCATAGCTCCTACAATGAGCAGTTCTTC.

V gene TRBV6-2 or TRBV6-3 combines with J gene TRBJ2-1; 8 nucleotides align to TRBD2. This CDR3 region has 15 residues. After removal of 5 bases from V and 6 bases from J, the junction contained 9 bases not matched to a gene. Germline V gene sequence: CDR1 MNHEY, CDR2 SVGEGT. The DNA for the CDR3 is TGTGCCAGCAGTAACCCCTCAGCGGGAGCCAATGAGCAGTTCTTC. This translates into CASSNPSAGANEQFF.

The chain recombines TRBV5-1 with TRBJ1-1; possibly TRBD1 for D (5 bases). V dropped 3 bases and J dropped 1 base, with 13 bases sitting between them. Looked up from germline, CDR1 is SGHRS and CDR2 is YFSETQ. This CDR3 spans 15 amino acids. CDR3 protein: CASSSANTGNTEAFF. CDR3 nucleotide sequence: TGCGCCAGCAGCTCCGCCAACACAGGGAACACTGAAGCTTTCTTT.

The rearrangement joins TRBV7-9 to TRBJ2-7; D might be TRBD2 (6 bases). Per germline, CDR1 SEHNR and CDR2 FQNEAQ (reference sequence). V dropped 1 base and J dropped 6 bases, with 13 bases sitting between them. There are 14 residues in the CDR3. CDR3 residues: CASSLVGPGVEQYF. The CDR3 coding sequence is TGTGCCAGCAGCTTAGTGGGGCCGGGGGTCGAGCAGTACTTC.

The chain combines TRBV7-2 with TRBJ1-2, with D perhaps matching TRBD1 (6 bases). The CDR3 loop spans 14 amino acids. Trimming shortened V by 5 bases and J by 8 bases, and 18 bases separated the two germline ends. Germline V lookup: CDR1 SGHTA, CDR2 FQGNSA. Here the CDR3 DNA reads TGTGCCAGCAGCCCGGTCGGCGGGGGGCGAGGCTACACCTTC. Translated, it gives CASSPVGGGRGYTF.

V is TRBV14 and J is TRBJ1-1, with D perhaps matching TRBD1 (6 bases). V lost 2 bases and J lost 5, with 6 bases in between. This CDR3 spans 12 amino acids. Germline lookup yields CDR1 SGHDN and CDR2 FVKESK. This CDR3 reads CASSQQGTEAFF. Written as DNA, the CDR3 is TGTGCCAGCAGCCAACAGGGGACTGAAGCTTTCTTT.